Listed here are 5 T cell receptor beta chains from one sample, sequenced in a study of shared clonotypes between healthy human individuals. It was CD45RO-negative cells, positively selected for CCR7, that made up naive CD8 cells, with terminally differentiated effector memory CD45RA+ cells excluded. Profiled with immunoSEQ multiplex PCR; TCRdb holds only in-frame clones, not every one. The sample shows about 2 million clones, approximately 95% of them seen only once. Input material: naive CD8+ T cells sorted from blood. The receptor set was obtained from a man between 18 and 35 years old in good health.

The J gene is TRBJ1-1, the V gene TRBV6-5; D gene unclear. Germline lookup yields CDR1 MNHEY and CDR2 SVGAGI. The CDR3 extends over 14 amino acids. The V end was cut by 4 bases, the J end by 3 bases, with 12 bases between. CDR3 protein: CASSFLRDDTEAFF. The CDR3 DNA reads as TGTGCCAGCAGTTTTTTGAGGGATGACACTGAAGCTTTCTTT.

This chain joins TRBV9 and TRBJ1-4, with unresolved D. This CDR3 has 15 amino acids. Germline lookup yields CDR1 SGDLS and CDR2 YYNGEE. Between the trimmed V and J ends, which lost 0 bases and 0 bases, there was a span of 6 bases. CDR3 nucleotide sequence: TGTGCCAGCAGCGTAGGACTGGCAACTAATGAAAAACTGTTTTTT. Its protein is CASSVGLATNEKLFF.

A note on this clone: At one of its ends the junction is not consistent with the germline gene, which may arise from a read error. This chain uses TRBV6-5 with TRBJ1-5; maybe TRBD1 (6 bases). The germline V gene has CDR1 MNHEY and CDR2 SVGAGI. The CDR3 is 15 amino acids. CDR3 sequence reads: CASSPSTGSYQPQHF. CDR3 nucleotides: TGTGCCAGCAGTCCATCGACAGGTAGCTATCAGCCCCAGCATTTT.

V and J are TRBV11-2 and TRBJ2-7; D is possibly TRBD2 (5 bases). This CDR3 spans 16 amino acids. Germline CDR1 reads SGHAT; CDR2 reads FQNNGV. V was shortened by 2 bases and J by 1 base, with 15 bases between the two germline ends. The CDR3 spells CASSLFGGAPSYEQYF. The DNA for the CDR3 is TGTGCCAGCAGCTTATTCGGAGGAGCTCCTTCCTACGAGCAGTACTTC. The complete variable domain, with remaining parts taken from reference TRBV11-2 and TRBJ2-7, reads EAGVAQSPRYKIIEKRQSVAFWCNPISGHATLYWYQQILGQGPKLLIQFQNNGVVDDSQLPKDRFSAERLKGVDSTLKIQPAKLEDSAVYLCASSLFGGAPSYEQYFGPGTRLTVT.

The V gene is TRBV29-1, the J gene TRBJ2-1; D is unclear. Germline CDR1 is SQVTM and CDR2 is ANQGSEA. The CDR3 runs to 13 residues. V dropped 0 bases and J dropped 10 bases, with 13 bases sitting between them. CDR3 DNA sequence: TGCAGCGTTGAAGATCCAAACTCTGGGGAGCAGTTCTTC. As protein: CSVEDPNSGEQFF.